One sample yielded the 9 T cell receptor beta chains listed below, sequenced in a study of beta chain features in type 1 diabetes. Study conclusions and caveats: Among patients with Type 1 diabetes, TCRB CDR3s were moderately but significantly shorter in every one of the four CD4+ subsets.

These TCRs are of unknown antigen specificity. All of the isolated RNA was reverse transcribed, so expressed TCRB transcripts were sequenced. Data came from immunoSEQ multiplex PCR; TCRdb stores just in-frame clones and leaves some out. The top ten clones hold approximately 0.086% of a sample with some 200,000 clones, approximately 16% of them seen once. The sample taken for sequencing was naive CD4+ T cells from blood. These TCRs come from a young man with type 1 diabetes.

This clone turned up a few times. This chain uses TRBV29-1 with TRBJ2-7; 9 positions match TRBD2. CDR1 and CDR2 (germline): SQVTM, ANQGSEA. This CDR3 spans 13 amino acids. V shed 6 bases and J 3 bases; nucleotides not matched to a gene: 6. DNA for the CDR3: TGCAGCGTGGGGACTAGCCGTCGCTACGAGCAGTACTTC. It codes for CSVGTSRRYEQYF.

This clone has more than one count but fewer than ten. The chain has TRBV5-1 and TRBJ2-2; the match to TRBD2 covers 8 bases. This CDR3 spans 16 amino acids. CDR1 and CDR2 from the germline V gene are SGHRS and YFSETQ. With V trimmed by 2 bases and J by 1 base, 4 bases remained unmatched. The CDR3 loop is CASSLLAGLNTGELFF. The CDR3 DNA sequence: TGCGCCAGCAGCTTATTAGCGGGACTGAACACCGGGGAGCTGTTTTTT.

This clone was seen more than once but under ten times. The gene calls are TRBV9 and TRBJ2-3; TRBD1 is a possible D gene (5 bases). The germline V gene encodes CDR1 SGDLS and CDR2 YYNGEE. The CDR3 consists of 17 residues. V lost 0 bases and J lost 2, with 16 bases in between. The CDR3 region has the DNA TGTGCCAGCAGCGTAGAAGGGGCCAAGGTATCCACAGATACGCAGTATTTT. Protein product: CASSVEGAKVSTDTQYF.

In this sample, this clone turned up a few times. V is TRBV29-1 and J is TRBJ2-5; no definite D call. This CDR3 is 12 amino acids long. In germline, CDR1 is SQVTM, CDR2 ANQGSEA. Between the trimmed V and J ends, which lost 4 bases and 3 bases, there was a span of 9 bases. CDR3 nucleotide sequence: TGCAGCGTTGGGTGGTCGGAAGAGACCCAGTACTTC. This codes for CSVGWSEETQYF. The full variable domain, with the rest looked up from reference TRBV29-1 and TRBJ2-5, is SAVISQKPSRDICQRGTSLTIQCQVDSQVTMMFWYRQQPGQSLTLIATANQGSEATYESGFVIDKFPISRPNLTFSTLTVSNMSPEDSSIYLCSVGWSEETQYFGPGTRLLVL.

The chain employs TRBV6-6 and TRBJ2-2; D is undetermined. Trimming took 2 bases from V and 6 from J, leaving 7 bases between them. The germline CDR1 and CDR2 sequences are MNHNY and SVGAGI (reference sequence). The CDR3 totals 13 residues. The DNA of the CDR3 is TGTGCCAGCAGTTACGGGTCCTCCGGGGAGCTGTTTTTT. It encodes CASSYGSSGELFF.

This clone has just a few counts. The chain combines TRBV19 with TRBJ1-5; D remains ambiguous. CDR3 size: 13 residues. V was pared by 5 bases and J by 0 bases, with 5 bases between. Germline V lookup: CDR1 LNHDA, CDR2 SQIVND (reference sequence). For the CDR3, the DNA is TGTGCCAGTAGTGTGGATAGCAATCAGCCCCAGCATTTT. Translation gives CASSVDSNQPQHF.

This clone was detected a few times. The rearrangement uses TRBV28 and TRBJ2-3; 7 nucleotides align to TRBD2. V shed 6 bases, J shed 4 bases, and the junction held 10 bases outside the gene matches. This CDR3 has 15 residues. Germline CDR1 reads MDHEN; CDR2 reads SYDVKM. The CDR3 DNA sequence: TGTGCCAGCAGCGAGATGTCGGGAGGAGCAGATACGCAGTATTTT. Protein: CASSEMSGGADTQYF.

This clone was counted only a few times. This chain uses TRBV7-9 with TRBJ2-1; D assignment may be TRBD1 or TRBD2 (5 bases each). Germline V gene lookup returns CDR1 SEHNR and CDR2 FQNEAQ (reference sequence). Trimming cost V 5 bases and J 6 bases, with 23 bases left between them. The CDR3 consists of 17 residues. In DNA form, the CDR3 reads TGTGCCAGCAGCGGATCCCCGGGACGCCCTCTCTTCAATGAGCAGTTCTTC. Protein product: CASSGSPGRPLFNEQFF.

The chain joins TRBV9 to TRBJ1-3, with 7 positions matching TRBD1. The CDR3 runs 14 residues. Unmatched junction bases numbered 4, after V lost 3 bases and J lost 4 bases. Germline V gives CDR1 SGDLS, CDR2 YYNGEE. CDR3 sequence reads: CASSAGTEGNTIYF. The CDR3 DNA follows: TGTGCCAGCAGCGCTGGGACAGAAGGAAACACCATATATTTT. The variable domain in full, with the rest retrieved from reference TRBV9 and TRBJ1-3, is DSGVTQTPKHLITATGQRVTLRCSPRSGDLSVYWYQQSLDQGLQFLIQYYNGEERAKGNILERFSAQQFPDLHSELNLSSLELGDSALYFCASSAGTEGNTIYFGEGSWLTVV.